The 19 T cell receptor beta chains in this list originate from one sample, sequenced in a study of tumor and adjacent non-tumor tissue in lung cancer. The library came from three nested PCR rounds adapted from ARM-PCR protocols. MiXCR was run by TCRdb on the multiplex PCR reads, yielding one entry per CDR3 protein. The sample lists 71,000 or so distinct CDR3 sequences; 75% to 90% were seen once. No cell sorting was done before RNA was extracted from the tissue. The specimen sequenced was lung tumor tissue. The receptors come from a woman aged 50 to 60 with non-small cell lung cancer.

Remarks on this clonotype: Germline and junction disagree at one end, which may indicate a read error. The chain joins TRBV6-5 to TRBJ1-6; D perhaps matches TRBD1 (5 bases). Looked up from germline, CDR1 is MNHEY and CDR2 is SVGAGI. CDR3 length: 13 residues. The CDR3 sequence: CPSGQQDNSPLHF. The CDR3 DNA reads as TGTCCCAGCGGGCAACAGGATAATTCACCCCTCCACTTT.

A word on this clonotype: Compared with germline, one end of the junction differs, possibly owing to a read error. V gene TRBV11-2 combines with J gene TRBJ2-3; D gene uncertain. This CDR3 spans 13 amino acids. Germline V gene sequence: CDR1 SGHAT, CDR2 FQNNGV. CDR3 region: CASGLGGVYTQYF. As DNA, the CDR3 is TGTGCCAGCGGCTTAGGTGGGGTATATACGCAATATTTT.

A remark on this clonotype: Compared with germline, one end of the junction differs, possibly owing to a read error. V gene TRBV28 combines with J gene TRBJ1-2; weak D call: TRBD1 (6 bases). Germline V lookup: CDR1 MDHEN, CDR2 SYDVKM. The CDR3 covers 13 residues. In DNA, the CDR3 is TGTGCCAGCAGCTACAGGGTTAACTTTGACTACATCTTC. Amino acids: CASSYRVNFDYIF.

This chain links TRBV20-1 with TRBJ2-1; TRBD2 is a possible D gene (5 bases). The CDR3 runs to 15 residues. Trimming took off 5 bases at V and 4 bases at J, with 18 bases between the two ends. Germline CDR1 and CDR2: DFQATT and SNEGSKA (reference sequence). The CDR3 loop reads CSASLGGPLYNEQFF. The CDR3 bases are TGCAGTGCTTCCCTAGGAGGACCCTTATACAATGAGCAGTTCTTC.

The V and J genes are TRBV11-2 and TRBJ2-1; tentative D call: TRBD2 (5 bases). The germline V gene encodes CDR1 SGHAT and CDR2 FQNNGV. Trimming pared 4 bases from V and 8 bases from J, leaving 12 bases between. The CDR3 is made up of 13 amino acids. This CDR3 reads CASSYQVRDEQFF. CDR3 nucleotides: TGTGCCAGCAGCTATCAGGTGAGGGATGAGCAGTTCTTC.

Of note for this clonotype: The CDR3 ends on some other residue instead of the conserved phenylalanine or tryptophan, so this is likely a read error. CDR3 coding DNA: TGCAGTGCTAGAGATCGGGCAGGGGGCTGGTACGGGCAGTACTTA. Encoded protein: CSARDRAGGWYGQYL. The chain is built from TRBV20-1 and TRBJ2-7, with 8 positions matching TRBD1. CDR1 DFQATT and CDR2 SNEGSKA come from the germline V gene (reference sequence). The CDR3 is made up of 15 amino acids.

This clonotype appeared once. At one boundary the junction diverges from the germline segment, which might be a read error. CDR3 loop: CASIPSEDRNEQFF. CDR3 DNA sequence: TGTGCCAGCATTCCATCCGAGGACCGCAATGAGCAATTCTTC. The chain employs TRBV6-2 or TRBV6-3 and TRBJ2-1; unclear D gene. The CDR3 is 14 residues long. Germline assignment: CDR1 MNHEY and CDR2 SVGEGT.

The V and J genes are TRBV12-3 or TRBV12-4 and TRBJ2-7; D is perhaps TRBD2 (6 bases). V was cut by 3 bases and J by 2 bases, with 14 bases left in between. This CDR3 region has 15 residues. The CDR3 DNA sequence: TGTGCCAGCAGTTTTGCGGCTAGCGTAACCTACGAGCAGTACTTC. Encoded protein: CASSFAASVTYEQYF.

This clonotype was seen once. V gene TRBV11-1 combines with J gene TRBJ2-5; TRBD1 aligns across 8 bases. Per germline, CDR1 SGHAT and CDR2 FQDESV (reference sequence). This CDR3 spans 15 amino acids. The trim removed 5 bases at V and 1 base at J, leaving 6 bases unmatched. CDR3 in amino acids: CASSARTGLQETQYF. The CDR3 coding sequence is TGTGCCAGCAGCGCGAGGACAGGGCTCCAAGAGACCCAGTACTTC.

In regard to this clonotype: Because the CDR3 is missing its conserved closing phenylalanine or tryptophan, this is likely a read error. The DNA is left out, because the CDR3 cannot be placed on it with certainty; the CDR3 is given as TCRdb lists it. The chain joins TRBV28 to TRBJ2-5; the D segment call TRBD2 is taken from the table without a DNA check. Germline V gene data show CDR1 as MDHEN and CDR2 as SYDVKM. Ends included, the CDR3 has 14 residues. The CDR3 sequence: CASRLAGAQETQCS.

This clonotype has a single count. This likely comes from a read error, as the CDR3 has no conserved phenylalanine or tryptophan at its end. The CDR3: CASSTKPGQAYYNEQFS. In DNA form, the CDR3 reads TGTGCCAGCAGCACTAAACCGGGACAGGCTTATTACAATGAGCAGTTCTCC. J is TRBJ2-1 and V is TRBV7-8; 8 bases are a match to TRBD1. The CDR3 contains 17 residues. The V segment lost 5 bases and the J segment 4 bases; nucleotides outside the gene matches: 13. CDR1 SGHVS and CDR2 FQNEAQ come from the germline V gene.

Remarks on this clonotype: Its ends do not fully match the called genes, so a read error is possible. This sequence joins TRBV5-5 and TRBJ2-5; D gene uncertain. The CDR3 loop spans 14 amino acids. The germline gives CDR1 SGHKS, CDR2 YYEKEE (reference sequence). The CDR3 nucleotides are TGTGCCAGCAGCTTGTTGGCTCTTCAAGAGAACCAGTATTTC. Its protein product is CASSLLALQENQYF.

The chain uses TRBV20-1 and TRBJ2-5; maybe TRBD2 (5 bases). This CDR3 region has 15 residues. The ends were cut back, 6 bases at V and 5 bases at J, with 22 bases in the middle. Germline V CDR1 and CDR2: DFQATT, SNEGSKA (reference sequence). This CDR3 is CSAQSGKGSQETQYF. CDR3 in DNA: TGCAGTGCCCAATCGGGAAAGGGATCACAGGAGACCCAGTACTTC.

This clonotype has at least ten counts. The V call is TRBV11-3, the J call TRBJ1-1; a possible D gene is TRBD1 (5 bases). This CDR3 has 13 amino acids. V was trimmed by 5 bases and J by 5 bases, leaving 12 bases between them. Germline values: CDR1 SGHNT, CDR2 YENEEA. The CDR3 DNA follows: TGTGCCAGCAGCACAGGAAGGGGTACTGAAGCTTTCTTT. Translating it yields CASSTGRGTEAFF.

The genes are TRBV12-3 or TRBV12-4 and TRBJ1-1; D is possibly TRBD1 (6 bases). This CDR3 has 14 amino acids. Between the trimmed V and J ends, which lost 7 bases and 11 bases, there was a span of 23 bases. The CDR3 sequence: CASNIQGRGTVAFF. The CDR3 DNA reads as TGTGCCAGCAATATACAGGGTAGGGGCACTGTGGCTTTCTTT.

The chain uses TRBV5-4 and TRBJ2-7; D may match TRBD1 or TRBD2 (5 bases each). V shed 7 bases and J shed 3 bases, with 11 bases lying between them. The length of the CDR3 is 12 residues. CDR1 and CDR2 from the germline V gene are SGHNT and YYREEE (reference sequence). CDR3 sequence reads: CASSRGLYEQYV. CDR3 sequence (DNA): TGTGCCAGCTCTCGGGGCCTCTACGAGCAGTACGTC.

This clonotype showed up just once. The chain couples TRBV4-1 to TRBJ2-3; weak D call: TRBD2 (7 bases). CDR3 length: 17 amino acids. The V gene lost 0 bases and the J gene lost 11 bases, with 24 bases spanning the gap. Germline CDR1 and CDR2: MGHRA and YSYEKL. The CDR3 sequence is CASSQEGGGSGFDQQYF. The CDR3 DNA reads as TGCGCCAGCAGCCAAGAAGGGGGGGGGTCAGGGTTTGATCAGCAGTATTTT.

This clonotype was seen just once. Given the absence of the conserved phenylalanine or tryptophan at the CDR3 end, a read error is likely. The V call is TRBV20-1, the J call TRBJ2-7; D gene ambiguous. The CDR3 contains 18 residues. Germline values: CDR1 DFQATT, CDR2 SNEGSKA (reference sequence). The germline V and J ends were trimmed by 1 base and 2 bases, with 24 bases remaining between them. CDR3 residues: CSARGEVGIRSVTYEQYL. CDR3 coding DNA: TGCAGTGCTAGAGGGGAAGTGGGGATCAGGAGTGTAACCTACGAGCAGTACTTA.

Notes on this clonotype: The missing conserved phenylalanine or tryptophan at the end of this CDR3 makes a read error likely. The rearrangement joins TRBV11-2 to TRBJ2-1, with 11 bases fitting TRBD2. Germline CDR1 reads SGHAT; CDR2 reads FQNNGV. V trimming: 8 bases; J trimming: 10 bases; junction bases outside the gene matches: 16. The CDR3 runs to 16 residues. This chain's CDR3 is CASGLMAGTSGPEQFL. In nucleotides, the CDR3 is TGTGCCAGCGGCCTAATGGCCGGGACTAGCGGACCAGAGCAGTTCTTG.